This T cell receptor (beta chain) was retrieved from a study of cytomegalovirus exposure and HLA in healthy donors. Findings and limits, study-wide: The majority of CMV-associated TCR beta chains were reported as apparently HLA-restricted in a later analysis. Cytomegalovirus association was listed for roughly 160 TCR beta chains.

Worth noting for this clone: The antigen remains undetermined.

Amplification used 60 Vbeta primers and 13 Jbeta primers. TCRdb's copy holds only in-frame clones and misses some; the assay was immunoSEQ multiplex PCR. Of approximately 150,000 clones listed, roughly 83% were seen once; the top ten hold around 0.98%. The receptor was derived from a man between 25 and 39 years old in good health and CMV-seronegative. Sequencing was done on a sample of PBMCs.

CDR3 coding DNA: TGTGCCAGCAGTATTTACAGAGAAGCTTTCTTT. Amino acid sequence: CASSIYREAFF. The gene calls are TRBV6-6 and TRBJ1-1; D is undetermined. The V end was cut by 5 bases, the J end by 8 bases, with 9 bases between. Germline CDR1 reads MNHNY; CDR2 reads SVGAGI (reference sequence). The CDR3 has 11 residues.